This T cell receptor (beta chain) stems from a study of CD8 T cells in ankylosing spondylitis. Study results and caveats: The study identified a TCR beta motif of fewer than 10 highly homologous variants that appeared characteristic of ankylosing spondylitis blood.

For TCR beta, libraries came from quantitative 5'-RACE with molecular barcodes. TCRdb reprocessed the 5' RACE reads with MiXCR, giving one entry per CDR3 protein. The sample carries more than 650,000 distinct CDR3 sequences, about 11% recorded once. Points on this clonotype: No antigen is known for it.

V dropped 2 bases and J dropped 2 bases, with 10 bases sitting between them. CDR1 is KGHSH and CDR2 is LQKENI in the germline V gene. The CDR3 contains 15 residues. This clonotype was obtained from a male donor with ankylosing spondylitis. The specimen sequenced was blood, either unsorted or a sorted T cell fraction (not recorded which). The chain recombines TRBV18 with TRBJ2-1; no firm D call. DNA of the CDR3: TGTGCCAGCTCACCAGGTTTAGGGCCCTACAATGAGCAGTTCTTC. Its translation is CASSPGLGPYNEQFF.